A few counts support the clone carrying this T cell receptor beta chain. Its antigen is still unknown. This specimen belongs to a study of T cell repertoires in cytomegalovirus infection. TCRdb re-called the reads with MiXCR, one entry per CDR3 protein. The data hold about 740,000 distinct CDR3 sequences, with roughly 36% observed a single time. V was clipped by 3 bases and J by 2 bases, with 11 bases between them. Germline V lookup: CDR1 SNHLY, CDR2 FYNNEI. This CDR3 region has 15 residues. Study-level results: Ex vivo responses were dominated by HLA-C-restricted CMV-specific TCR beta clonotypes. Carriage of CMV together with the relevant HLA was identifiable through cumulative public TCR beta family frequency.

This TCR was recovered from a human donor in good health (CMV status not recorded). Some clones in this sample may be carry-over from other donors' samples. The gene calls are TRBV2 and TRBJ2-1; unclear D gene. The sample in question was cultured PBMCs, obtained from culture after CMV antigen stimulation. The CDR3 spells CASSDDGVTYNEQFF. The CDR3 DNA is TGTGCCAGCAGTGATGATGGAGTAACCTACAATGAGCAGTTCTTC. Drawing the rest from reference TRBV2 and TRBJ2-1, the complete variable domain is EPEVTQTPSHQVTQMGQEVILRCVPISNHLYFYWYRQILGQKVEFLVSFYNNEISEKSEIFDDQFSVERPDGSNFTLKIRSTKLEDSAMYFCASSDDGVTYNEQFFGPGTRLTVL.